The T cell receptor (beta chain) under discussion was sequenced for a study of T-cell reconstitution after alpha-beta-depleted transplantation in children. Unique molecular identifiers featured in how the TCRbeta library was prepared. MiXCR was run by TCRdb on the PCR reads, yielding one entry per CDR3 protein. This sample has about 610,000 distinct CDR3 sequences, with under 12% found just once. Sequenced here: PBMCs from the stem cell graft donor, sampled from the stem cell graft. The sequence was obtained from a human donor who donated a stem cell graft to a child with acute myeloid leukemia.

The DNA of the CDR3 is TGTGCCAGCAGCGTAGCCCAGCGGGGCACCGGGGAGCTGTTTTTT. It yields the protein CASSVAQRGTGELFF. The chain links TRBV9 to TRBJ2-2; TRBD2 aligns across 7 bases. The germline V gene encodes CDR1 SGDLS and CDR2 YYNGEE. V shed 0 bases and J 4 bases; nucleotides not matched to a gene: 3. The CDR3 runs 15 residues. Complete variable domain (other parts from reference TRBV9 and TRBJ2-2): DSGVTQTPKHLITATGQRVTLRCSPRSGDLSVYWYQQSLDQGLQFLIQYYNGEERAKGNILERFSAQQFPDLHSELNLSSLELGDSALYFCASSVAQRGTGELFFGEGSRLTVL.